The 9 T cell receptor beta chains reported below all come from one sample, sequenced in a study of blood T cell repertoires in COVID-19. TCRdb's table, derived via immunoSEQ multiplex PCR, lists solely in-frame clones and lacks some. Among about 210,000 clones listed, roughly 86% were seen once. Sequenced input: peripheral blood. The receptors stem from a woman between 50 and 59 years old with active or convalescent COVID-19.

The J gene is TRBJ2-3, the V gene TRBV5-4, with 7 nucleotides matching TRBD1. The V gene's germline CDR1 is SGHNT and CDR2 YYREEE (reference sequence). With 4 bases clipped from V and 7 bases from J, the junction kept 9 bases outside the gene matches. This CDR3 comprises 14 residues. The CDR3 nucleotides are TGTGCCAGCAGCCCCTCCCGGGACAGATATACGCAGTATTTT. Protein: CASSPSRDRYTQYF.

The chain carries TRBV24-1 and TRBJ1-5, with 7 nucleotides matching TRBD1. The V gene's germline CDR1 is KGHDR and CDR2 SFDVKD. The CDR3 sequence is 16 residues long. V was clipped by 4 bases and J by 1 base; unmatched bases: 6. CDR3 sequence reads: CATSEGGQISNQPQHF. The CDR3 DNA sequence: TGTGCCACCAGTGAAGGGGGACAGATCAGCAATCAGCCCCAGCATTTT.

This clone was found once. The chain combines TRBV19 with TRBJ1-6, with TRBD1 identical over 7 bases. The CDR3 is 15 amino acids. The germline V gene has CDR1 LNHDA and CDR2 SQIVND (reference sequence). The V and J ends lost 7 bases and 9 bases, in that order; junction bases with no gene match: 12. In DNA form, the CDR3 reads TGTGCCAGTACAATCGACAGGGAGAGTGGTTCACCCCTCCACTTT. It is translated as CASTIDRESGSPLHF.

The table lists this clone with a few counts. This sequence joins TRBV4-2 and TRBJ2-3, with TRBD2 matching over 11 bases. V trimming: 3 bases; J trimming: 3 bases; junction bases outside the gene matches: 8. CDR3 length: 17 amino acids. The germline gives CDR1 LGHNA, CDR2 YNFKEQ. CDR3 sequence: CASSQVETSGGTDTQYF. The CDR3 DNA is TGTGCCAGCAGCCAGGTGGAAACTAGCGGGGGAACAGATACGCAGTATTTT.

The CDR3 bases are TGTGCCAGCAGCCCTTACAACAACTATGGCTACACCTTC. As protein: CASSPYNNYGYTF. The chain is built from TRBV9 and TRBJ1-2, with D unclear. The CDR3 consists of 13 residues. Germline V gene lookup returns CDR1 SGDLS and CDR2 YYNGEE. The V and J ends lost 4 bases and 2 bases respectively, with 9 bases between them.

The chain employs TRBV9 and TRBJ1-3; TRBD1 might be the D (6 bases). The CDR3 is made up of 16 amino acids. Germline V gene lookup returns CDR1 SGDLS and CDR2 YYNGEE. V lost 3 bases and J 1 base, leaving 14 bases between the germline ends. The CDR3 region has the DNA TGTGCCAGCAGCGCAGAACAGGGAACTTCTGGAAACACCATATATTTT. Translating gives CASSAEQGTSGNTIYF.

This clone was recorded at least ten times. CDR3 loop: CASSLRGIGELFF. CDR3 nucleotides: TGTGCCAGTAGTCTAAGGGGAATCGGGGAGCTGTTTTTT. J is TRBJ2-2 and V is TRBV19; tentatively, D is TRBD1 (5 bases). Trimming pared 5 bases from V and 7 bases from J, leaving 11 bases between. Germline CDR1 and CDR2: LNHDA and SQIVND (reference sequence). This CDR3 contains 13 residues.

CDR3 DNA sequence: TGCAGTGCCAGTACTACGGAGGCCTACGAGCAGTACGTC. Protein: CSASTTEAYEQYV. The J gene is TRBJ2-7, the V gene TRBV20-1, with a tentative D call TRBD2 (5 bases). The V gene lost 6 bases and the J gene lost 2 bases, with 14 bases spanning the gap. Per the germline V gene, CDR1 is DFQATT and CDR2 is SNEGSKA (reference sequence). The CDR3 contains 13 residues.

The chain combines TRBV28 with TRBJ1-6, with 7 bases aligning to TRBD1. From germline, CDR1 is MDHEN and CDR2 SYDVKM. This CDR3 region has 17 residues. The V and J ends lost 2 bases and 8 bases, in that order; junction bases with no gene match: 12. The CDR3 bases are TGTGCCAGCAGTTTACACAGGGGCGTATGGCCTGATTCACCCCTCCACTTT. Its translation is CASSLHRGVWPDSPLHF.